Shown below are 3 T cell receptor beta chains from a single sample sequenced in a study of blood T cells in healthy people across ages. A J-beta primer mix and a sample-barcoded 5' primer were used in a second PCR of about 7 to 12 cycles. Each CDR3 protein gets one entry after TCRdb re-called the 5' RACE reads with MiXCR. In the table there are around 870,000 distinct CDR3 sequences, around 30% of which are singletons. Sequencing input: blood. These receptors were collected from a woman of 80 years or more in good health.

In its sample, this clonotype was seen a few times. The chain couples TRBV30 to TRBJ2-5; TRBD1 might be the D (6 bases). V was shortened by 0 bases and J by 11 bases, with 16 bases between the two germline ends. Germline loops: CDR1 GTSNPN, CDR2 SVGIG (reference sequence). The CDR3 spans 13 residues. DNA for the CDR3: TGTGCCTGGAGTGTACGGGACAACCATGAGCAGTACTTC. It specifies CAWSVRDNHEQYF.

This clonotype has ten or more counts. The chain employs TRBV25-1 and TRBJ2-5, with a tentative D call TRBD1 (7 bases). The length of the CDR3 is 15 residues. In germline, CDR1 is MGHDK, CDR2 SYGVNS. With 4 bases removed from V and 5 bases from J, the gap between germline ends came to 17 bases. The CDR3 DNA reads TGTGCCAGCAGTGCCCACCAGACAGGGAGGGAGACCCAGTACTTC. Translating it yields CASSAHQTGRETQYF.

This clonotype was seen repeatedly, ten times or more. Possible read error: a much larger clone is one base away. This chain uses TRBV18 with TRBJ2-2, with D possibly TRBD2 on 5 matching bases. The CDR3 runs 12 residues. The germline V gene encodes CDR1 KGHSH and CDR2 LQKENI. V lost 3 bases and J 7 bases, leaving 6 bases between the germline ends. This CDR3 is CASSPAGGELFF. CDR3 bases: TGTGCCAGCTCACCCGCGGGCGGGGAGCTGTTTTTT.